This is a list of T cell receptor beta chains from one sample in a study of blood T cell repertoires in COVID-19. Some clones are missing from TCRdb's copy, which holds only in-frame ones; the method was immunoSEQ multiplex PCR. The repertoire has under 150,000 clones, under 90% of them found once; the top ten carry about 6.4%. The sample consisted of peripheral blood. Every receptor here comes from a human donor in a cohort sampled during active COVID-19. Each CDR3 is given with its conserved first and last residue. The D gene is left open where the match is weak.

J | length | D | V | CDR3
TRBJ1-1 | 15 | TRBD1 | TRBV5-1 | CASSTQPGQGSEAFF
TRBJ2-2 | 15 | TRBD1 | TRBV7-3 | CASSSRQGATGELFF
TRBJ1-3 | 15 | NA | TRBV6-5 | CASSPNGGAGNTIYF
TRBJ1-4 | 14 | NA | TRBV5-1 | CASRPTTGFEKLFF
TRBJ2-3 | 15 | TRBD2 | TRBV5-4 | CASSVAGGTTDTQYF
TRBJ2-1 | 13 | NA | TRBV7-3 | CASSIESGNEQFF
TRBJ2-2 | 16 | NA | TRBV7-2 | CASNTISLAAGGELFF
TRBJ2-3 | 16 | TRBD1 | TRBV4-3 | CASSHRQGHGTDTQYF
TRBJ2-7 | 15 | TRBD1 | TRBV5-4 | CASSSRRTGFNEQYF
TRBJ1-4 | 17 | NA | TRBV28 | CASSPTGLRATNEKLFF
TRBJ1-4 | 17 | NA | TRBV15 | CATSRDIVSGTNEKLFF
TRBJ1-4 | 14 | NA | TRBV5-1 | CASSEQGSNEKLFF
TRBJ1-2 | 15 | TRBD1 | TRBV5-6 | CASSPPTGAHYGYTF
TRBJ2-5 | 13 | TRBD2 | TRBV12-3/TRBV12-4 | CASSSGLGETQYF
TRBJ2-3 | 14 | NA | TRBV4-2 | CASSQGRTSDTQYF
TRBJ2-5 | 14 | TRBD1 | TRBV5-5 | CASSSGTGSETQYF
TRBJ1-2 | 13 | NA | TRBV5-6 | CASIIWGTRGYTF
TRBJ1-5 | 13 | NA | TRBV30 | CAWSTNRNQPQHF
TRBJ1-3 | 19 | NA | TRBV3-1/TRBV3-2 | CASSQNAFMTGWSGNTIYF
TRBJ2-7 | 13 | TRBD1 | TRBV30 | CAWMGDSSYEQYF
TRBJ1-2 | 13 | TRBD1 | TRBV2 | CASSFDRAGGYTF
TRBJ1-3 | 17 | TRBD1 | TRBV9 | CASSVEGGDRAGNTIYF
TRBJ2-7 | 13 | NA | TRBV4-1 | CASSRDSEYEQYF
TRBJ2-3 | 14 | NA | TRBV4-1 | CASSQDPGTDTQYF
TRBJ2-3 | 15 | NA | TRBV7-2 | CASELNAGRTDTQYF
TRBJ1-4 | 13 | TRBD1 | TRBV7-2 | CASSRQGEEKLFF
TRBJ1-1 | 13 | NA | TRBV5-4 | CASSFQKNTEAFF
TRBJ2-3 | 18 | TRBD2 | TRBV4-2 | CASSQDGLAGGRTDTQYF
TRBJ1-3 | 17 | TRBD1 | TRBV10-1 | CASSDRGQGPSGNTIYF
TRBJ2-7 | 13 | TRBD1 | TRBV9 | CASSVGTGDEQYF
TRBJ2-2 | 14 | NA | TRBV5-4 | CASSALSDTGELFF
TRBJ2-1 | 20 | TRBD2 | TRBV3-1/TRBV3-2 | CASSLRLAGGPTRSYNEQFF
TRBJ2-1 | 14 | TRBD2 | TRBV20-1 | CSASGLAGAVEQFF
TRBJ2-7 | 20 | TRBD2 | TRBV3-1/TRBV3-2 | CASSQVVRLAGAGGTYEQYF
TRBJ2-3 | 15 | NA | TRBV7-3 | CASSLTGTSTDTQYF
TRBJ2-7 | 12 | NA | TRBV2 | CASSELSYEQYF
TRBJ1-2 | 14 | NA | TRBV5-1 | CASSLTDSYYGYTF
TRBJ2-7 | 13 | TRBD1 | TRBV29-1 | CSVEGQAREEQYF
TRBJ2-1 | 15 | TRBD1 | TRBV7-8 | CASSPWGTGRNEQFF
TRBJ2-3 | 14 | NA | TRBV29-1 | CSVVWAGAVDTQYF
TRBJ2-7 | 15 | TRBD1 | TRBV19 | CASMEKGAGSYEQYF